The present T cell receptor beta chain was sequenced within a study of blood T cell repertoires in COVID-19. For the study at large: T cells, B-cell-depleted T cells, or PBMCs provided the cDNA or gDNA that served as material.

This table comes from immunoSEQ multiplex PCR, and its TCRdb copy is limited to in-frame clones, with some not included. Altogether 200,000 to 300,000 clones are present, approximately 86% being singletons, with the ten largest covering 3%. As for this clone: Other DNA sequences in the sample encode the same CDR3.

In germline, CDR1 is KGHSH, CDR2 LQKENI. CDR3 length: 15 amino acids. V trimming: 3 bases; J trimming: 2 bases; junction bases outside the gene matches: 5. Sequenced input: peripheral blood. J is TRBJ2-5 and V is TRBV18; 8 bases fit TRBD1. The sequence came from a woman in her thirties who had recovered from COVID-19. The CDR3 DNA follows: TGTGCCAGCTCACCCCGGACAGGGCTTCAAGAGACCCAGTACTTC. This translates into CASSPRTGLQETQYF.